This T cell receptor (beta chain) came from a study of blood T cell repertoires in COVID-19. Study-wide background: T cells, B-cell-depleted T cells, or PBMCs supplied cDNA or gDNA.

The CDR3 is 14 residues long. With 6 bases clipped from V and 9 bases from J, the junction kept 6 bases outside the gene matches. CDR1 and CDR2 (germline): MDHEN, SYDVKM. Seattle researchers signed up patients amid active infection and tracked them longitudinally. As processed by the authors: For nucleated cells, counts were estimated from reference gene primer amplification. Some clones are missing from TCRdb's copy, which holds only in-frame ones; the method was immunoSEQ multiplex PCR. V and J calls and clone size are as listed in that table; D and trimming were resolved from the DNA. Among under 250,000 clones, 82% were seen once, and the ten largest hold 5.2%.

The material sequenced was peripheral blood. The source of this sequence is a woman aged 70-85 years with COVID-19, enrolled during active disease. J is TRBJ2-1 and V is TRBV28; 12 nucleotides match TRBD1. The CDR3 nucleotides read TGTGCCAGCAGCTTAGGGACAGGGGGCAGTGAGCAGTTCTTC. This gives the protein CASSLGTGGSEQFF.